This TCR beta chain was found in a study of CD8 T cells in Susac syndrome. Study-level background: Each patient with Susac syndrome, at the time of blood draw, was therapy-naive, on corticosteroids, or on intravenous immunoglobulin alone.

Random hexamers were used to reverse transcribe an amount of roughly 0.45 to 1 ug RNA. TCRdb redid the calling of the immunoSEQ multiplex PCR reads with MiXCR, one entry per CDR3 protein. The repertoire holds 150,000 to 200,000 distinct CDR3 sequences, with roughly 90% as singletons. Germline V gene data show CDR1 as MNHEY and CDR2 as SVGAGI. This CDR3 comprises 15 residues. V lost 6 bases to trimming and J lost 0 bases, with 12 bases between them. Sequencing used CD4+ T cells from PBMCs. The source is a human donor with Susac syndrome. The genes are TRBV6-5 and TRBJ1-3; D is unclear. CDR3 DNA sequence: TGTGCCAGCAGGTCTCAGGTTTACTCTGGAAACACCATATATTTT. This encodes CASRSQVYSGNTIYF.